The rows below give T cell receptor beta chains drawn from one sample of a study of blood T cell repertoires in COVID-19. Clones were read by immunoSEQ multiplex PCR, and TCRdb kept only the in-frame ones, dropping some. Of 100,000 to 150,000 clones in the sample, approximately 74% were seen once. The sequenced sample was peripheral blood. The origin of the receptors is an elderly man with COVID-19, enrolled during active disease. CDR3s include the opening cysteine and the closing phenylalanine or tryptophan. Size values are once, few and many counts, or a class for expanded clones, and some rows have none.

clone_size: NA
v_call: TRBV5-5
cdr3_aa: CASSLNGRIDTQYF

clone_size: NA
v_call: TRBV19
cdr3_aa: CATSQRGEQFF

clone_size: NA
v_call: TRBV7-9
cdr3_aa: CASSLSAGGTGELFF

clone_size: NA
v_call: TRBV10-3
cdr3_aa: CAISESAGPYGYTF

clone_size: NA
v_call: TRBV5-5
cdr3_aa: CASSLAGQGEQYF

clone_size: NA
v_call: TRBV6-5
cdr3_aa: CATKRESSYEQYF

clone_size: few
v_call: TRBV5-6
cdr3_aa: CASSPGGGGRDNEQFF

clone_size: NA
v_call: TRBV7-8
cdr3_aa: CASMGQSTNEKLFF

clone_size: NA
v_call: TRBV7-3
cdr3_aa: CASGAGGELFF

clone_size: NA
v_call: TRBV10-1
cdr3_aa: CASSESKVKGGKLFF

clone_size: NA
v_call: TRBV7-2
cdr3_aa: CASSLVAGNTEAFF

clone_size: NA
v_call: TRBV12-1
cdr3_aa: CASSSPSGSAVGPQYF

clone_size: NA
v_call: TRBV15
cdr3_aa: CATGGGPIDPYNEQFF

clone_size: few
v_call: TRBV7-9
cdr3_aa: CASSLAMAGRSEAFF

clone_size: NA
v_call: TRBV7-2
cdr3_aa: CASSLGDNRYEQYF

clone_size: few
v_call: TRBV12-3/TRBV12-4
cdr3_aa: CASSFRAQETQYF

clone_size: NA
v_call: TRBV4-3
cdr3_aa: CASSQGAGTSGYEQYF

clone_size: NA
v_call: TRBV28
cdr3_aa: CASSSGQDTDTQYF

clone_size: few
v_call: TRBV27
cdr3_aa: CASSPRGLGYGYTF

clone_size: NA
v_call: TRBV29-1
cdr3_aa: CSARGFTYGYTF

clone_size: NA
v_call: TRBV3-1/TRBV3-2
cdr3_aa: CASSHRQGFEQFF

clone_size: NA
v_call: TRBV28
cdr3_aa: CASSLVGGIAYEQYF

clone_size: NA
v_call: TRBV7-9
cdr3_aa: CASSSGQGDTEQYF

clone_size: NA
v_call: TRBV4-3
cdr3_aa: CASSQDAGGNTEAFF

clone_size: NA
v_call: TRBV18
cdr3_aa: CASSPITSSSTDTQYF

clone_size: NA
v_call: TRBV9
cdr3_aa: CASSARGTGDTEAFF

clone_size: NA
v_call: TRBV28
cdr3_aa: CASSLYGDQPQHF

clone_size: NA
v_call: TRBV4-2
cdr3_aa: CASSQGLAGDFTDTQYF

clone_size: NA
v_call: TRBV18
cdr3_aa: CASSATPGQGAGNTEAFF

clone_size: NA
v_call: TRBV25-1
cdr3_aa: CASSEYTAPTQYF

clone_size: NA
v_call: TRBV7-9
cdr3_aa: CASSGAGPNEQFF

clone_size: NA
v_call: TRBV28
cdr3_aa: CASSLPPGQVNTGELFF

clone_size: NA
v_call: TRBV6-2/TRBV6-3
cdr3_aa: CASSYSGRTSTDTQYF

clone_size: NA
v_call: TRBV29-1
cdr3_aa: CSVGTSGRAADTQYF

clone_size: NA
v_call: TRBV28
cdr3_aa: CASSWRYSNQPQHF

clone_size: few
v_call: TRBV12-2
cdr3_aa: CASRREKPSYNEQFF

clone_size: once
v_call: TRBV9
cdr3_aa: CASRPVRGRENEQYF

clone_size: NA
v_call: TRBV27
cdr3_aa: CASSLSIRGTAFEQYF

clone_size: NA
v_call: TRBV27
cdr3_aa: CASSRLAGGPDTQYF

clone_size: few
v_call: TRBV9
cdr3_aa: CASSVEGDSYEQYF

clone_size: NA
v_call: TRBV5-6
cdr3_aa: CASSPLGLAGVEQYF

clone_size: NA
v_call: TRBV5-1
cdr3_aa: CASSDWTSGNPEQYF

clone_size: NA
v_call: TRBV19
cdr3_aa: CASSSRTASTDTQYF

clone_size: NA
v_call: TRBV7-8
cdr3_aa: CASSLGLIHNEQFF

clone_size: once
v_call: TRBV19
cdr3_aa: CASSIDRTGRKEKLFF

clone_size: NA
v_call: TRBV6-6
cdr3_aa: CASTLAGGGYNEQFF

clone_size: few
v_call: TRBV5-1
cdr3_aa: CASSPRTVNTEAFF

clone_size: NA
v_call: TRBV12-3/TRBV12-4
cdr3_aa: CASNDRVSEKLFF

clone_size: NA
v_call: TRBV6-5
cdr3_aa: CASSYSSTGSSTEAFF

clone_size: NA
v_call: TRBV27
cdr3_aa: CASSLGVRANTEAFF

clone_size: NA
v_call: TRBV28
cdr3_aa: CASSRVPTDTQYF

clone_size: NA
v_call: TRBV7-9
cdr3_aa: CALGGEYSNQPQHF